What follows describes a single T cell receptor beta chain. V lost 5 bases, J lost 0 bases, and 8 bases lay in between. The V gene's germline CDR1 is SNHLY and CDR2 FYNNEI. The CDR3 totals 14 residues. TCRdb's copy holds only in-frame clones and misses some; the assay was immunoSEQ multiplex PCR. The sample has tens of thousands of clones; 90% are singletons. The source of the sample is a study of blood T cell repertoires in COVID-19. The V and J genes are TRBV2 and TRBJ1-5; no clear D. The sample was peripheral blood. This TCR was sampled from a human donor in a cohort sampled during active COVID-19. The CDR3, as DNA: TGTGCCAGCAGTCCGGAGTATAGCAATCAGCCCCAGCATTTT. Translating gives CASSPEYSNQPQHF.